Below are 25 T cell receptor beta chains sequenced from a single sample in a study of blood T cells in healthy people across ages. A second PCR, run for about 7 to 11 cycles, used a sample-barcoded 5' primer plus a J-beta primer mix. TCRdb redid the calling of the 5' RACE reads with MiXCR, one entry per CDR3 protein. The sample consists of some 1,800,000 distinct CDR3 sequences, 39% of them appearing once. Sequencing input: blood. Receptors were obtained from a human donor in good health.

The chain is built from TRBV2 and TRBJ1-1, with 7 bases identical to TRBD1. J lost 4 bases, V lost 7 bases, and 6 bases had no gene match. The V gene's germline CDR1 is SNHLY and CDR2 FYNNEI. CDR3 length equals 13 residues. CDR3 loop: CASKGGWVTEAFF. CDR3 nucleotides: TGTGCCAGCAAAGGGGGCTGGGTCACTGAAGCTTTCTTT.

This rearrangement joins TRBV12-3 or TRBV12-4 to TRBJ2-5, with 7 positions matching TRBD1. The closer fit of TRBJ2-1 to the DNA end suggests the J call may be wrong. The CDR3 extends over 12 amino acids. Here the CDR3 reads CASGTVQETQFF. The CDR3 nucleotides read TGTGCCAGCGGGACAGTCCAAGAGACCCAGTTCTTC.

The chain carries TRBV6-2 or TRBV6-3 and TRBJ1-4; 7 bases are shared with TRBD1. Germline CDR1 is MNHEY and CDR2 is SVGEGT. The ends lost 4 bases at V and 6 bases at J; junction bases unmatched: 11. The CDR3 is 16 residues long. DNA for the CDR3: TGTGCCAGCAGTTCCGCCTTACAGGGGACAGATGAAAAACTGTTTTTT. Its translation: CASSSALQGTDEKLFF.

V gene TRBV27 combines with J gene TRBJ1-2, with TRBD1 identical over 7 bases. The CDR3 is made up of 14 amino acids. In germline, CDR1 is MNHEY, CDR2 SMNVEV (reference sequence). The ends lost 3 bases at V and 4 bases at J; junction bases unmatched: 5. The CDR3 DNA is TGTGCCAGCAGTTTCCTGGGACAGACCTATGGCTACACCTTC. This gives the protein CASSFLGQTYGYTF.

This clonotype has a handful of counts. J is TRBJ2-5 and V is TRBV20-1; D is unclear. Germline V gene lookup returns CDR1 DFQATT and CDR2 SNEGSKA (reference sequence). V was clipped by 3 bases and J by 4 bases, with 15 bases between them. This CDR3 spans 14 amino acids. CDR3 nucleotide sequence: TGCAGTGCTAGCCCTCTGTACACCGGAGAGACCCAGTACTTC. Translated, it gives CSASPLYTGETQYF.

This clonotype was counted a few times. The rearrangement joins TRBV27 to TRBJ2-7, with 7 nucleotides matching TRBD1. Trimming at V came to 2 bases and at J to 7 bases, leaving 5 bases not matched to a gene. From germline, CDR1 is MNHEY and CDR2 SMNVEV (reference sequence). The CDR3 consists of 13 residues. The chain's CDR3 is CASSLRGPREQYF. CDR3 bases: TGTGCCAGCAGTTTAAGGGGGCCTCGAGAGCAGTACTTC.

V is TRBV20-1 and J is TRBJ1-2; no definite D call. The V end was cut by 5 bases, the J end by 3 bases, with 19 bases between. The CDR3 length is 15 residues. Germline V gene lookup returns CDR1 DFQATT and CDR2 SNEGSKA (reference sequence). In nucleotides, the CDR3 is TGCAGTGCTCGTAGAAGGCGGGGAGCGGACTATGGCTACACCTTC. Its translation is CSARRRRGADYGYTF.

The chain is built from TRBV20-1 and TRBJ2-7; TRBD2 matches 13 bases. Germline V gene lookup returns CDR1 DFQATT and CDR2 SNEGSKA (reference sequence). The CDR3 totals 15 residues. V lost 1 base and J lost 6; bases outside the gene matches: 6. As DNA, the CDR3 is TGCAGTGCTAGAGGCGAGACTAGCGGGGGGCGCGAGCAGTACTTC. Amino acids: CSARGETSGGREQYF.

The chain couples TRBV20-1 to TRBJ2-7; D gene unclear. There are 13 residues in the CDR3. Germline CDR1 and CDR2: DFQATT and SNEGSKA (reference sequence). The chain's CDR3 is CRPFAVKQYEQYF. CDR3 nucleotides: TGCAGGCCATTCGCGGTGAAGCAATACGAGCAGTACTTC.

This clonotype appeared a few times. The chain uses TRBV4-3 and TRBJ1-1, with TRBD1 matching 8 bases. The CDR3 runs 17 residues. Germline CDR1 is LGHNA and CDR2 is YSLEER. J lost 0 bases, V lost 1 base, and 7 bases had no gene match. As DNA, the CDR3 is TGCGCCAGCAGCCAAGGTATAACGGACAGGGTGAACACTGAAGCTTTCTTT. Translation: CASSQGITDRVNTEAFF.

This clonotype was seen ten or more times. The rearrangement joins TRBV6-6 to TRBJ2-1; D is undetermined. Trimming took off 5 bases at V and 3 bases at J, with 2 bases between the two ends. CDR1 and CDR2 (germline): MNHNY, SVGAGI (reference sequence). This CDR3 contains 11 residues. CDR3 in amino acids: CASSIYNEQFF. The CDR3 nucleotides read TGTGCCAGCAGTATCTACAATGAGCAGTTCTTC.

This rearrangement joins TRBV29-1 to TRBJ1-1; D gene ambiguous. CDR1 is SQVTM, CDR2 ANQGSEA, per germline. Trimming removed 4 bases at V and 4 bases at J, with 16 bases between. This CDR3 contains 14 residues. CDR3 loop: CSVGWGGMTTEAFF. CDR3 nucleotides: TGCAGCGTTGGTTGGGGAGGCATGACCACTGAAGCTTTCTTT.

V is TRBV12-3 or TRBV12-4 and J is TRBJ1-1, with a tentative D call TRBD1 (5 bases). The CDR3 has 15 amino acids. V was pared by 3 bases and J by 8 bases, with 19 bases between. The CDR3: CASSFRNLWRGEAFF. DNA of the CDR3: TGTGCCAGCAGTTTCCGCAATCTTTGGAGGGGAGAAGCTTTCTTT.

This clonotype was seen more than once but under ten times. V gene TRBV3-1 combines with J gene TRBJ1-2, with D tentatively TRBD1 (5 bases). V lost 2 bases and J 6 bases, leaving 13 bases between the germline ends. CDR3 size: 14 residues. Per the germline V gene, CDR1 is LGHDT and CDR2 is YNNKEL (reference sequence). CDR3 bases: TGTGCCAGCAGCCAATTTGGGCAGGGCCATGGCTACACCTTC. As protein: CASSQFGQGHGYTF. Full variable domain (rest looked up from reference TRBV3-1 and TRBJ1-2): DTAVSQTPKYLVTQMGNDKSIKCEQNLGHDTMYWYKQDSKKFLKIMFSYNNKELIINETVPNRFSPKSPDKAHLNLHINSLELGDSAVYFCASSQFGQGHGYTFGSGTRLTVV.

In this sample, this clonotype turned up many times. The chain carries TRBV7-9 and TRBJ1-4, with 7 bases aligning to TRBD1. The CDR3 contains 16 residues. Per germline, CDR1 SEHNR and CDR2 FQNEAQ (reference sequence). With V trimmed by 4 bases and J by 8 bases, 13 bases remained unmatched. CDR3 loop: CASSSTRTGLLEKLFF. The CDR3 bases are TGTGCCAGCAGCTCCACCCGGACAGGTTTATTGGAAAAACTGTTTTTT.

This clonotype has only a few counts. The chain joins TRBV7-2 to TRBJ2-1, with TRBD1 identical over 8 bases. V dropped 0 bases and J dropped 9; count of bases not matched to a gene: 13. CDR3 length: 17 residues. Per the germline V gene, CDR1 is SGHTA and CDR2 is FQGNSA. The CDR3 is CASSLASGTGYWGEQFF. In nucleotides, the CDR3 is TGTGCCAGCAGCTTAGCGAGTGGGACAGGTTACTGGGGTGAGCAGTTCTTC. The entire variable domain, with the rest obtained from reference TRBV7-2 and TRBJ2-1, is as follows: GAGVSQSPSNKVTEKGKDVELRCDPISGHTALYWYRQSLGQGLEFLIYFQGNSAPDKSGLPSDRFSAERTGGSVSTLTIQRTQQEDSAVYLCASSLASGTGYWGEQFFGPGTRLTVL.

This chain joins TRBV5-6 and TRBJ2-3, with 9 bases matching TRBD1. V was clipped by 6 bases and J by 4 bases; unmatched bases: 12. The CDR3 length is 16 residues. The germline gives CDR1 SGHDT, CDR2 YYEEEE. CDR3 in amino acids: CASTLGGQGTPDTQYF. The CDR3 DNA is TGTGCCAGCACCCTCGGGGGACAGGGAACACCAGATACGCAGTATTTT.

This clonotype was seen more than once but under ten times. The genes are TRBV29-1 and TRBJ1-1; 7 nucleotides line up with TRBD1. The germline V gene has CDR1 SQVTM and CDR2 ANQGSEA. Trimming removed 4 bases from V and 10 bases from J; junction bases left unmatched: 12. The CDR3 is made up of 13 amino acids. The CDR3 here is CSVGRGGEGRAFF. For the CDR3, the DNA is TGCAGCGTTGGAAGAGGGGGCGAGGGAAGAGCTTTCTTT. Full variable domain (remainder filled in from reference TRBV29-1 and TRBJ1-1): SAVISQKPSRDICQRGTSLTIQCQVDSQVTMMFWYRQQPGQSLTLIATANQGSEATYESGFVIDKFPISRPNLTFSTLTVSNMSPEDSSIYLCSVGRGGEGRAFFGQGTRLTVV.

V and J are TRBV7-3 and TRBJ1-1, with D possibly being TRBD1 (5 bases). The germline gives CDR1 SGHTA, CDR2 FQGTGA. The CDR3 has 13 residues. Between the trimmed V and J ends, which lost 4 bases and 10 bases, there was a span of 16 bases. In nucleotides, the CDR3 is TGTGCCAGCAGCTCTCAGCAGGGTGGGACAGCTTTCTTT. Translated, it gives CASSSQQGGTAFF.

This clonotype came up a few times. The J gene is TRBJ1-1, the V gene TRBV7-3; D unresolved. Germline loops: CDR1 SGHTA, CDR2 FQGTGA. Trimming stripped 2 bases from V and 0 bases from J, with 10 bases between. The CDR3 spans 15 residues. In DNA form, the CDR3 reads TGTGCCAGCAGCTTATGGAGAAACATGAACACTGAAGCTTTCTTT. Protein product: CASSLWRNMNTEAFF.

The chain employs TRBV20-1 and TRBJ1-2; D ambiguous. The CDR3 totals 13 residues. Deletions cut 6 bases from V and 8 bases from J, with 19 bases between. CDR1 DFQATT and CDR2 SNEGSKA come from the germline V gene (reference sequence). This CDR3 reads CSAGAGETWGYTF. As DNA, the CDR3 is TGCAGTGCCGGCGCGGGCGAGACGTGGGGCTACACCTTC.

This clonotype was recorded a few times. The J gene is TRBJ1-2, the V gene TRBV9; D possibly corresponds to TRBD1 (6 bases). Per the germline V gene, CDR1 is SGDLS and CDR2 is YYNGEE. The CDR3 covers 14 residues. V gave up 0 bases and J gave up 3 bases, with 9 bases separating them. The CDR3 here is CASSVGSGDYGYTF. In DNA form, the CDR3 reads TGTGCCAGCAGCGTAGGCTCAGGGGACTATGGCTACACCTTC. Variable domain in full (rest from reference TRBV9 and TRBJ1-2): DSGVTQTPKHLITATGQRVTLRCSPRSGDLSVYWYQQSLDQGLQFLIQYYNGEERAKGNILERFSAQQFPDLHSELNLSSLELGDSALYFCASSVGSGDYGYTFGSGTRLTVV.

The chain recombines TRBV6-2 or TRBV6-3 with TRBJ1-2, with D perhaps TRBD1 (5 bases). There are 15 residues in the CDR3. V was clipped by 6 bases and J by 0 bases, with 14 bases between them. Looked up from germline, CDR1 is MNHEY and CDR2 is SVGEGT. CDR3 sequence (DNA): TGTGCCAGCAGCCTGGGGGGATCAGCTAACTATGGCTACACCTTC. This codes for CASSLGGSANYGYTF.

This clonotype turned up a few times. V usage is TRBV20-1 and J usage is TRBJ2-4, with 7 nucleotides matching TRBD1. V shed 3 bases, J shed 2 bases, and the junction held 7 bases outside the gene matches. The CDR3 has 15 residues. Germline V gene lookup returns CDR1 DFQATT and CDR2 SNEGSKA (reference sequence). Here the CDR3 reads CSARRNRGTKNIQYF. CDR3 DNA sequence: TGCAGTGCTAGGCGCAACAGGGGAACCAAAAACATTCAGTACTTC.

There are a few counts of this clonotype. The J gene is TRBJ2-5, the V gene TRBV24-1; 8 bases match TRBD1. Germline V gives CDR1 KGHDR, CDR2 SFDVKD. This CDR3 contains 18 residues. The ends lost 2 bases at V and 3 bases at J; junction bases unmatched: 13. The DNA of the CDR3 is TGTGCCACCAGTGATTCAGCGTCCCGGGACAGGCCGAAAGAGACCCAGTACTTC. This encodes CATSDSASRDRPKETQYF.